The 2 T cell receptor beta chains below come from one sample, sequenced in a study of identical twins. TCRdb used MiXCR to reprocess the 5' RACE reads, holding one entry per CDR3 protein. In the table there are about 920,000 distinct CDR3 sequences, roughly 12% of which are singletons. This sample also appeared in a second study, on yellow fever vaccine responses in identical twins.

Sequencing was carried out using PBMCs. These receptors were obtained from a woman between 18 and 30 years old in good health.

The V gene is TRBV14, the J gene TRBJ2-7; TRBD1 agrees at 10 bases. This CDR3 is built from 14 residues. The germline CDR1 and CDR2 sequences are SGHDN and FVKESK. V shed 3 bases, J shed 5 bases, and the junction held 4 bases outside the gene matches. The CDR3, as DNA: TGTGCCAGCAGCCACCGGGGACAGGGGAACGAGCAGTACGTC. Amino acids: CASSHRGQGNEQYV.

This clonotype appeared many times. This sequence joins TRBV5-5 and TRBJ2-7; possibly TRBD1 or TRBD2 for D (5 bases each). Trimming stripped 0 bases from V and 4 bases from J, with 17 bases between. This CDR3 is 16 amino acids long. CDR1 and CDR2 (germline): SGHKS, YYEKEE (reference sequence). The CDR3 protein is CASSLGGETRAYEQYF. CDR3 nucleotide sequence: TGTGCCAGCAGCTTGGGAGGGGAAACTAGAGCGTACGAGCAGTACTTC.